Presented here are 22 T cell receptor beta chains from one specimen sequenced in a study of response to subunit inactivated influenza vaccine. From the RT-PCR reads, TCRdb called clonotypes with MiXCR, one entry per CDR3 protein. The data hold about 570,000 distinct CDR3 sequences, with roughly 10% observed a single time. The same data also contributed to another study, on T cells expressing NK-cell markers. From that paper: UMIs were included in TCR beta cDNA generated by 5'RACE template switching.

The source was PBMCs from blood, collected on the day of vaccination. These receptors all come from a man in his forties or fifties who received an inactivated influenza vaccine.

This chain uses TRBV15 with TRBJ2-2; the match to TRBD1 covers 7 bases. The CDR3 runs to 14 residues. After removal of 4 bases from V and 5 bases from J, the junction contained 4 bases not matched to a gene. Germline loops: CDR1 LNHNV, CDR2 YYDKDF (reference sequence). CDR3 amino acids: CATSTDRMTGELFF. The CDR3 DNA is TGTGCCACCAGCACGGACAGGATGACCGGGGAGCTGTTTTTT. Complete variable domain (other parts from reference TRBV15 and TRBJ2-2): DAMVIQNPRYQVTQFGKPVTLSCSQTLNHNVMYWYQQKSSQAPKLLFHYYDKDFNNEADTPDNFQSRRPNTSFCFLDIRSPGLGDTAMYLCATSTDRMTGELFFGEGSRLTVL.

This clonotype was seen a few times. The chain joins TRBV20-1 to TRBJ1-6; maybe TRBD1 (5 bases). The CDR3 runs to 14 residues. Trimming took 5 bases from V and 0 from J, leaving 8 bases between them. Germline V CDR1 and CDR2: DFQATT, SNEGSKA (reference sequence). The CDR3 loop reads CSAPDSSYNSPLHF. In DNA form, the CDR3 reads TGCAGTGCTCCAGACAGCTCCTATAATTCACCCCTCCACTTT.

This clonotype came up a few times. The chain is built from TRBV5-1 and TRBJ1-6; D might be TRBD1 (5 bases). Looked up from germline, CDR1 is SGHRS and CDR2 is YFSETQ. Trimming cost V 3 bases and J 4 bases, with 11 bases left between them. The CDR3 runs to 15 residues. The CDR3 sequence: CASSWRDGYNSPLHF. CDR3 in DNA: TGCGCCAGCAGCTGGAGGGACGGGTATAATTCACCCCTCCACTTT. Complete variable domain (other parts from reference TRBV5-1 and TRBJ1-6): KAGVTQTPRYLIKTRGQQVTLSCSPISGHRSVSWYQQTPGQGLQFLFEYFSETQRNKGNFPGRFSGRQFSNSRSEMNVSTLELGDSALYLCASSWRDGYNSPLHFGNGTRLTVT.

This clonotype was found many times. The chain links TRBV7-2 to TRBJ2-5; D ambiguous. This CDR3 comprises 15 residues. The V gene lost 2 bases and the J gene lost 0 bases, with 10 bases spanning the gap. Looked up from germline, CDR1 is SGHTA and CDR2 is FQGNSA. The CDR3 protein is CASSLSVTHQETQYF. DNA of the CDR3: TGTGCCAGCAGCTTATCCGTGACTCACCAAGAGACCCAGTACTTC.

This clonotype appeared a few times. The CDR3 DNA reads TGTGCCAGCAGTTTATCTGCTAGCGGGGGATACGAGCAGTACTTC. The encoded protein is CASSLSASGGYEQYF. The rearrangement joins TRBV27 to TRBJ2-7, with 10 bases lining up with TRBD2. Germline CDR1 MNHEY, CDR2 SMNVEV (reference sequence). V shed 0 bases and J 4 bases; nucleotides not matched to a gene: 3. CDR3 size: 15 residues.

This clonotype was recorded at least ten times. V is TRBV4-1 and J is TRBJ2-1; the D call may be TRBD1 or TRBD2 (5 bases each). Germline V CDR1 and CDR2: MGHRA, YSYEKL. V was cut by 1 base and J by 7 bases, with 26 bases left in between. The CDR3 length is 19 residues. Written as DNA, the CDR3 is TGCGCCAGCAGCCAAGGGTTTTCGGGGCGCCGTTTTACGGGGAATGAGCAGTTCTTC. Encoded protein: CASSQGFSGRRFTGNEQFF.

This clonotype came up many times. The chain couples TRBV7-2 to TRBJ2-7; tentatively, D is TRBD1 (5 bases). Germline CDR1 is SGHTA and CDR2 is FQGNSA. V lost 1 base, J lost 3 bases, and 13 bases lay in between. The CDR3 has 15 amino acids. The DNA for the CDR3 is TGTGCCAGCAGCTTAGGGCAGGGTTGGATCTACGAGCAGTACTTC. This sequence encodes CASSLGQGWIYEQYF.

This clonotype was recorded many times. The chain is built from TRBV12-3 or TRBV12-4 and TRBJ2-7; D is undetermined. Trimming left V 2 bases short and J 1 base short, with 12 bases between. This CDR3 has 15 residues. The CDR3 protein is CASSLSIRRSYEQYF. The CDR3 DNA follows: TGTGCCAGCAGTTTATCGATCCGCCGTTCCTACGAGCAGTACTTC.

Only a few counts were recorded for this clonotype. The CDR3 coding sequence is TGCAGTGCTAGTGCGTTGGCGTCCGCGAACACTGAAGCTTTCTTT. Translated, it gives CSASALASANTEAFF. The chain links TRBV20-1 to TRBJ1-1; D remains unclear. The germline V gene encodes CDR1 DFQATT and CDR2 SNEGSKA (reference sequence). Trimming pared 3 bases from V and 1 base from J, leaving 15 bases between. There are 15 residues in the CDR3.

Many counts were recorded for this clonotype. The chain has TRBV12-3 or TRBV12-4 and TRBJ2-5, with TRBD2 as a possible D gene (6 bases). Trimming pared 3 bases from V and 7 bases from J, leaving 12 bases between. This CDR3 spans 13 amino acids. This chain's CDR3 is CASSFRREGTQYF. DNA of the CDR3: TGTGCCAGCAGTTTTAGGCGGGAAGGGACCCAGTACTTC.

This chain links TRBV12-3 or TRBV12-4 with TRBJ1-1; no firm D call. The length of the CDR3 is 11 residues. Between the trimmed V and J ends, which lost 3 bases and 8 bases, there was a span of 7 bases. DNA of the CDR3: TGTGCCAGCAGTTTCGCGGGGGAAGCTTTCTTT. The encoded protein is CASSFAGEAFF.

This clonotype was observed a handful of times. This chain joins TRBV6-2 or TRBV6-3 and TRBJ2-1; the match to TRBD1 covers 8 bases. V shed 7 bases, J shed 2 bases, and the junction held 7 bases outside the gene matches. The CDR3 extends over 15 amino acids. Germline assignment: CDR1 MNHEY and CDR2 SVGEGT. As DNA, the CDR3 is TGTGCCAGCACCGACGGACAGGGCCCCTACAATGAGCAGTTCTTC. Residues: CASTDGQGPYNEQFF.

This sequence joins TRBV25-1 and TRBJ2-1, with 11 bases aligning to TRBD2. The V and J ends lost 4 bases and 4 bases, in that order; junction bases with no gene match: 6. The CDR3 length is 16 residues. The germline V gene encodes CDR1 MGHDK and CDR2 SYGVNS. CDR3 DNA: TGTGCCAGCAGTGCCACCGGGACTAGCGGATACAATGAGCAGTTCTTC. Its translation: CASSATGTSGYNEQFF.

This clonotype was counted only a few times. This chain connects TRBV29-1 to TRBJ2-1, with unresolved D. V lost 4 bases, J lost 0 bases, and 10 bases lay in between. The CDR3 totals 14 residues. Germline V gene sequence: CDR1 SQVTM, CDR2 ANQGSEA. This CDR3 is CSVVGRSSYNEQFF. The CDR3 DNA is TGCAGCGTTGTTGGCCGGAGCTCCTACAATGAGCAGTTCTTC.

DNA of the CDR3: TGCGCCAGCACCCTGACTGGAGGCGACGGCACTGAAGCTTTCTTT. Protein sequence: CASTLTGGDGTEAFF. V gene TRBV5-1 combines with J gene TRBJ1-1, with unresolved D. The germline V gene has CDR1 SGHRS and CDR2 YFSETQ. The V end lost 6 bases, the J end lost 4 bases, and 19 bases lay between the germline ends. The CDR3 is 15 amino acids.

This clonotype was counted only a few times. The chain has TRBV5-1 and TRBJ1-6; 7 bases agree with TRBD1. CDR1 is SGHRS, CDR2 YFSETQ, per germline. The CDR3 sequence is 14 residues long. V trimming: 4 bases; J trimming: 9 bases; junction bases outside the gene matches: 7. CDR3 sequence reads: CASSLLSGGSPLHF. CDR3 DNA: TGCGCCAGCAGCCTCCTATCAGGGGGTTCACCCCTCCACTTT.

The sample holds a few counts of this clonotype. The chain recombines TRBV12-3 or TRBV12-4 with TRBJ1-1, with a weak D call TRBD1 (5 bases). V was trimmed by 7 bases and J by 2 bases, leaving 20 bases between them. CDR3 length equals 16 residues. The CDR3 region has the DNA TGTGCCAGCATCTCCTACGTCCAGGGACCTAACACTGAAGCTTTCTTT. Protein: CASISYVQGPNTEAFF.

This clonotype was observed a handful of times. J is TRBJ2-2 and V is TRBV9; D may be TRBD2 (6 bases). The V end lost 0 bases, the J end lost 5 bases, and 14 bases lay between the germline ends. The CDR3 length is 16 residues. Germline V lookup: CDR1 SGDLS, CDR2 YYNGEE. DNA of the CDR3: TGTGCCAGCAGCGTAGCTTATTCAGGGAGGACCGGGGAGCTGTTTTTT. Encoded protein: CASSVAYSGRTGELFF.

This clonotype has only a few counts. The chain uses TRBV5-1 and TRBJ2-1; D remains unclear. Trimming cost V 0 bases and J 3 bases, with 10 bases left between them. The CDR3 consists of 15 residues. CDR1 and CDR2 from the germline V gene are SGHRS and YFSETQ. CDR3 coding DNA: TGCGCCAGCAGCTTGGATCCCGGAAACTACAATGAGCAGTTCTTC. Translation gives CASSLDPGNYNEQFF. The full variable domain, its missing parts supplied by reference TRBV5-1 and TRBJ2-1, is KAGVTQTPRYLIKTRGQQVTLSCSPISGHRSVSWYQQTPGQGLQFLFEYFSETQRNKGNFPGRFSGRQFSNSRSEMNVSTLELGDSALYLCASSLDPGNYNEQFFGPGTRLTVL.

There are many counts of this clonotype. This chain joins TRBV20-1 and TRBJ2-5, with 9 bases aligning to TRBD2. CDR1 and CDR2 from the germline V gene are DFQATT and SNEGSKA (reference sequence). CDR3 size: 15 residues. J gave up 5 bases and V 3 bases, and 10 bases lay outside the gene matches. For the CDR3, the DNA is TGCAGTGCTAGGGGTGCTAGCGGGATCTTGGAGACCCAGTACTTC. Its protein product is CSARGASGILETQYF.

The genes are TRBV20-1 and TRBJ2-7; D is unresolved. The CDR3 runs 12 residues. CDR1 and CDR2 from the germline V gene are DFQATT and SNEGSKA (reference sequence). V was cut by 3 bases and J by 1 base, with 7 bases left in between. The CDR3 coding sequence is TGCAGTGCTAGTAAATCATCCTACGAGCAGTACTTC. This codes for CSASKSSYEQYF.

This clonotype has a count of ten or more. This chain links TRBV10-3 with TRBJ2-1; perhaps D is TRBD1 or TRBD2 (6 bases each). The germline V gene encodes CDR1 ENHRY and CDR2 SYGVKD. The CDR3 has 16 residues. Trimming shortened V by 4 bases and J by 7 bases, and 20 bases separated the two germline ends. CDR3 amino acids: CAISGGAGSPGNEQFF. The DNA for the CDR3 is TGTGCCATCAGTGGGGGGGCTGGCTCGCCGGGGAATGAGCAGTTCTTC.